The 24 T cell receptor beta chains below were found in one sample sequenced in a study of cytomegalovirus exposure and HLA in healthy donors. The PCR made use of 60 Vbeta and 13 Jbeta primers. Profiling relied on immunoSEQ multiplex PCR, and the TCRdb table lists in-frame clones only, not all of them. The table has more than 95,000 clones, over 65% seen once. The sequencing sample was made of PBMCs. These receptors all stem from a man aged 40-49 years in good health and CMV-seropositive.

V and J are TRBV4-2 and TRBJ2-2, with 8 bases fitting TRBD1. The CDR3 consists of 15 residues. Germline values: CDR1 LGHNA, CDR2 YNFKEQ. With 1 base clipped from V and 8 bases from J, the junction kept 6 bases outside the gene matches. Written as DNA, the CDR3 is TGTGCCAGCAGCCAAGCATCGGACAGGGCGGGGGAGCTGTTTTTT. It specifies CASSQASDRAGELFF.

This clone was seen a few times. J is TRBJ1-5 and V is TRBV28; 9 nucleotides align to TRBD1. Looked up from germline, CDR1 is MDHEN and CDR2 is SYDVKM. V lost 5 bases and J lost 1; bases outside the gene matches: 9. The CDR3 is 17 amino acids. The CDR3, as DNA: TGTGCCAGCAGTGGTCCCGGGACAGGGAAGAGCAATCAGCCCCAGCATTTT. Translating gives CASSGPGTGKSNQPQHF.

CDR3 DNA sequence: TGTGCCAGCAGTACAGGGGATGGTGGCTACACCTTC. Amino acid sequence: CASSTGDGGYTF. The chain couples TRBV6-5 to TRBJ1-2; 7 bases are shared with TRBD1. After removal of 5 bases from V and 7 bases from J, the junction contained 4 bases not matched to a gene. The germline CDR1 and CDR2 sequences are MNHEY and SVGAGI. The CDR3 runs to 12 residues.

V usage is TRBV7-9 and J usage is TRBJ2-3; 8 bases line up with TRBD2. The CDR3 runs to 15 residues. Germline V gene lookup returns CDR1 SEHNR and CDR2 FQNEAQ (reference sequence). With V trimmed by 3 bases and J by 8 bases, 10 bases remained unmatched. CDR3 residues: CASSLAGGHLGTQYF. DNA of the CDR3: TGTGCCAGCAGCTTGGCGGGGGGCCACCTGGGTACGCAGTATTTT.

This clone has only one observation. A junction end diverges from the germline sequence, so it may reflect a read error. The chain recombines TRBV28 with TRBJ2-4; tentative D call: TRBD1 (5 bases). This CDR3 is built from 20 residues. Germline CDR1 is MDHEN and CDR2 is SYDVKM. Here the CDR3 DNA reads TGTGCCAGCAGACCCCCTTCACTTGGGGCATGGTGGTCAACCAAAAACAGTCAGTACTTC. Translating it yields CASRPPSLGAWWSTKNSQYF. Full variable domain (missing parts from reference TRBV28 and TRBJ2-4): DVKVTQSSRYLVKRTGEKVFLECVQDMDHENMFWYRQDPGLGLRLIYFSYDVKMKEKGDIPEGYSVSREKKERFSLILESASTNQTSMYLCASRPPSLGAWWSTKNSQYFGAGTRLSVL.

There are a few counts of this clone. The chain joins TRBV28 to TRBJ2-7; D perhaps matches TRBD1 (5 bases). The CDR3 extends over 15 amino acids. The V gene's germline CDR1 is MDHEN and CDR2 SYDVKM. The ends were cut back, 5 bases at V and 1 base at J, with 15 bases in the middle. Written as DNA, the CDR3 is TGTGCCAGCAGTATGCACAAAAGGGGATCCTACGAGCAGTACTTC. It encodes CASSMHKRGSYEQYF.

The chain is built from TRBV7-2 and TRBJ1-3; D is unresolved. In germline, CDR1 is SGHTA, CDR2 FQGNSA. V was trimmed by 1 base and J by 3 bases, leaving 4 bases between them. The CDR3 covers 13 residues. The CDR3 sequence: CASSLDSGNTIYF. CDR3 bases: TGTGCCAGCAGCTTAGACAGTGGAAACACCATATATTTT.

This clone was seen a handful of times. The V and J genes are TRBV20-1 and TRBJ2-5, with D possibly being TRBD1 (5 bases). This CDR3 spans 10 amino acids. Per germline, CDR1 DFQATT and CDR2 SNEGSKA (reference sequence). As DNA, the CDR3 is TGCAGCGCAGGGCAAGAGACCCAGTACTTC. Amino acids: CSAGQETQYF.

This clone has a handful of counts. Other DNA sequences in the sample encode the same CDR3. V is TRBV7-3 and J is TRBJ2-1; TRBD1 matches at 8 bases. The germline V gene has CDR1 SGHTA and CDR2 FQGTGA. This CDR3 is 14 amino acids long. Unmatched junction bases numbered 4, after V lost 2 bases and J lost 7 bases. The CDR3, as DNA: TGTGCCAGCAGCTTACACCAGGGGGCAAATGAGCAGTTCTTC. It yields the protein CASSLHQGANEQFF.

The chain combines TRBV29-1 with TRBJ1-2, with D tentatively TRBD1 (5 bases). Trimming removed 0 bases from V and 4 bases from J, with 6 bases in between. The CDR3 has 12 residues. Germline CDR1 SQVTM, CDR2 ANQGSEA. The chain's CDR3 is CSVEDDSYGYTF. CDR3 sequence (DNA): TGCAGCGTTGAAGACGACAGCTATGGCTACACCTTC. Looking up the rest from reference TRBV29-1 and TRBJ1-2 gives the full variable domain: SAVISQKPSRDICQRGTSLTIQCQVDSQVTMMFWYRQQPGQSLTLIATANQGSEATYESGFVIDKFPISRPNLTFSTLTVSNMSPEDSSIYLCSVEDDSYGYTFGSGTRLTVV.

V is TRBV7-2 and J is TRBJ1-4; TRBD1 matches at 7 bases. V shed 3 bases and J 8 bases; nucleotides not matched to a gene: 6. The V gene's germline CDR1 is SGHTA and CDR2 FQGNSA. The CDR3 runs to 14 residues. CDR3 DNA sequence: TGTGCCAGCAGCTTCTACAGGGGAGAAGAAAAACTGTTTTTT. Protein product: CASSFYRGEEKLFF.

The rearrangement links TRBV6-5 to TRBJ2-3; 10 bases agree with TRBD1. From germline, CDR1 is MNHEY and CDR2 SVGAGI. V lost 5 bases, J lost 4 bases, and 3 bases stayed unmatched. CDR3 length equals 14 residues. CDR3 sequence: CASSEGQGADTQYF. The CDR3 nucleotides are TGTGCCAGCAGTGAAGGACAGGGGGCAGATACGCAGTATTTT.

V and J are TRBV30 and TRBJ2-3; TRBD2 might be the D (5 bases). The CDR3 totals 14 residues. The germline V gene encodes CDR1 GTSNPN and CDR2 SVGIG (reference sequence). Trimming left V 2 bases short and J 0 bases short, with 9 bases between. The CDR3 nucleotides are TGTGCCTGGAGTTCGTGGACTAGCACAGATACGCAGTATTTT. This encodes CAWSSWTSTDTQYF.

This clone was seen more than once but under ten times. The rearrangement links TRBV5-6 to TRBJ1-2, with TRBD1 matching 7 bases. The V and J ends lost 3 bases and 7 bases, in that order; junction bases with no gene match: 9. The CDR3 extends over 14 amino acids. Germline CDR1 is SGHDT and CDR2 is YYEEEE. The CDR3 DNA reads TGTGCCAGCAGCTGGACAGGTGTCAGCGCTGGCTACACCTTC. It is translated as CASSWTGVSAGYTF.

The rearrangement links TRBV11-2 to TRBJ2-2; TRBD2 is a possible D gene (5 bases). Trimming cost V 1 base and J 3 bases, with 9 bases left between them. Per germline, CDR1 SGHAT and CDR2 FQNNGV. The CDR3 contains 15 residues. The DNA for the CDR3 is TGTGCCAGCAGCTTAGCGGGGAGATACACCGGGGAGCTGTTTTTT. It encodes CASSLAGRYTGELFF.

This chain joins TRBV7-9 and TRBJ1-2, with D perhaps TRBD1 (6 bases). CDR3 size: 14 residues. Germline-derived CDR1 and CDR2 are SEHNR and FQNEAQ (reference sequence). Trimming took 4 bases from V and 2 from J, leaving 11 bases between them. CDR3 loop: CASSYGQSNYGYTF. The DNA for the CDR3 is TGTGCCAGCAGCTATGGACAGAGCAACTATGGCTACACCTTC. Based on the CDR3 plus reference TRBV7-9 and TRBJ1-2, the full variable domain is DTGVSQNPRHKITKRGQNVTFRCDPISEHNRLYWYRQTLGQGPEFLTYFQNEAQLEKSRLLSDRFSAERPKGSFSTLEIQRTEQGDSAMYLCASSYGQSNYGYTFGSGTRLTVV.

The chain is built from TRBV28 and TRBJ2-3, with D perhaps matching TRBD1 (5 bases). Trimming took off 2 bases at V and 4 bases at J, with 10 bases between the two ends. Germline-derived CDR1 and CDR2 are MDHEN and SYDVKM. The CDR3 extends over 14 amino acids. CDR3 region: CASSLQGFADTQYF. DNA of the CDR3: TGTGCCAGCAGTTTACAGGGATTCGCAGATACGCAGTATTTT.

This clone was seen a handful of times. The rearrangement joins TRBV7-2 to TRBJ2-5; 8 bases are shared with TRBD2. Germline-derived CDR1 and CDR2 are SGHTA and FQGNSA. The CDR3 has 15 amino acids. The J segment lost 4 bases and the V segment lost 4 bases, leaving 8 bases of the junction unmatched. The CDR3 here is CASSSGLVPRETQYF. CDR3 nucleotides: TGTGCCAGCAGCTCGGGACTAGTCCCTAGAGAGACCCAGTACTTC.

The chain links TRBV4-1 to TRBJ2-7; 7 nucleotides agree with TRBD2. Germline-derived CDR1 and CDR2 are MGHRA and YSYEKL. CDR3 length: 16 amino acids. V shed 5 bases, J shed 4 bases, and the junction held 14 bases outside the gene matches. CDR3 DNA: TGCGCCAGCAGCGGCCTGGAGGGCGGGAGTATGTACGAGCAGTACTTC. Amino acids: CASSGLEGGSMYEQYF.

Regarding this clone: One junction end disagrees with the germline gene, perhaps due to a read error. V usage is TRBV4-1 and J usage is TRBJ2-1, with TRBD1 identical over 10 bases. CDR3 size: 17 residues. Germline loops: CDR1 MGHRA, CDR2 YSYEKL. CDR3 in amino acids: CASSQASGTGVSRGLIF. The CDR3 DNA reads as TGCGCCAGCAGCCAAGCCTCTGGGACAGGGGTTAGCCGGGGCTTGATCTTC.

The V gene is TRBV5-4, the J gene TRBJ2-3; a weak D match, TRBD1 (10 bases). The CDR3 extends over 14 amino acids. Trimming shortened V by 6 bases and J by 7 bases, and 18 bases separated the two germline ends. Germline V CDR1 and CDR2: SGHNT, YYREEE (reference sequence). CDR3 nucleotides: TGTGCCAGCAATAGCGGGGGACAGGGGCATACGCAGTATTTT. Amino acids: CASNSGGQGHTQYF.

The chain recombines TRBV2 with TRBJ1-1, with a possible D match to TRBD1 (6 bases). CDR3 length: 14 residues. The germline V and J ends were trimmed by 9 bases and 0 bases, with 14 bases remaining between them. Germline values: CDR1 SNHLY, CDR2 FYNNEI. The CDR3 reads CASFPGHMNTEAFF. CDR3 bases: TGTGCCAGTTTCCCGGGACACATGAACACTGAAGCTTTCTTT.

This sequence joins TRBV7-2 and TRBJ2-1; TRBD1 is a possible D gene (5 bases). The CDR3 is 14 amino acids. Trimming stripped 1 base from V and 8 bases from J, with 12 bases between. Germline values: CDR1 SGHTA, CDR2 FQGNSA. CDR3 sequence reads: CASSLEGWVYEQFF. CDR3 DNA: TGTGCCAGCAGCTTAGAGGGGTGGGTCTATGAGCAGTTCTTC.

V and J are TRBV9 and TRBJ2-3, with D possibly matching TRBD1 (5 bases). Germline V gene lookup returns CDR1 SGDLS and CDR2 YYNGEE. The germline V and J ends were trimmed by 1 base and 4 bases, with 10 bases remaining between them. The length of the CDR3 is 14 residues. Here the CDR3 DNA reads TGTGCCAGCAGCGTACGCCAAGGGGCAGATACGCAGTATTTT. Protein: CASSVRQGADTQYF.